Listed below are T cell receptor beta chains from one sample, sequenced in a study of blood T cell repertoires in COVID-19. TCRdb keeps only in-frame clones here, not all; method: immunoSEQ multiplex PCR. This table has 250,000 to 300,000 clones, roughly 91% appearing once. The sequencing input was peripheral blood. The receptors derive from a woman aged 40 to 50 who had recovered from COVID-19. The CDR3 runs from the conserved cysteine through the conserved F or W. A D gene is named only where the DNA matches it firmly. Only some rows state a clone size, as once, few, many or a class for expanded clones.

j_gene	d_gene	v_gene	abundance	CDR3aa	CDR3nt
TRBJ2-7	TRBD2	TRBV7-9	.	CASSLGRGAYSYEQYF	TGTGCCAGCAGCTTAGGGCGGGGGGCATACTCCTACGAGCAGTACTTC
TRBJ2-5	.	TRBV4-2	.	CASSQVGGGTQETQYF	TGTGCCAGCAGCCAAGTGGGGGGTGGGACCCAAGAGACCCAGTACTTC
TRBJ1-3	.	TRBV5-6	.	CASTPGGALSGNTIYF	TGTGCCAGCACCCCAGGCGGGGCACTCTCTGGAAACACCATATATTTT
TRBJ2-2	.	TRBV10-1	.	CASSDVANTGELFF	TGCGCCAGCAGTGATGTGGCAAACACCGGGGAGCTGTTTTTT
TRBJ2-5	.	TRBV9	once	CASSAQGGFGETQYF	TGTGCCAGCAGCGCCCAGGGGGGTTTTGGAGAGACCCAGTACTTC
TRBJ1-1	.	TRBV5-4	.	CASSRAGREMNTEAFF	TGTGCCAGCAGCCGGGCGGGGAGGGAGATGAACACTGAAGCTTTCTTT
TRBJ2-3	.	TRBV25-1	.	CASTGTDTQYF	TGTGCCAGCACGGGTACAGATACGCAGTATTTT
TRBJ1-4	.	TRBV6-6	.	CASRKQLATNEKLFF	TGTGCCAGCAGGAAACAGCTCGCAACTAATGAAAAACTGTTTTTT
TRBJ2-7	TRBD1	TRBV29-1	.	CSVVRWTGDPGGYEQYF	TGCAGCGTTGTAAGGTGGACAGGGGACCCCGGGGGGTACGAGCAGTACTTC
TRBJ1-2	TRBD1	TRBV6-5	.	CASRSGGLNYGYTF	TGTGCCAGCAGGTCAGGGGGCCTCAACTATGGCTACACCTTC